A few counts support the clone carrying this T cell receptor (beta chain). This sample was taken from a study of T-cell memory formation after mild COVID-19. Overall study: The two donors had largely donor-specific TCR clusters.

TCRdb analysed the 5' RACE reads with MiXCR anew, one entry per CDR3 protein. The sample has over 250,000 distinct CDR3 sequences, around 15% seen once; the top ten hold more than 20%. Trimming at V came to 3 bases and at J to 9 bases, leaving 8 bases not matched to a gene. In germline, CDR1 is MNHEY, CDR2 SVGAGI. The CDR3 totals 14 residues. The sample was PBMCs or a T cell subset sorted from them (not recorded which). This TCR was sampled from a man aged 18 to 29 who had mild COVID-19 (a few samples of this study predate the infection). Cell type and time point are not known. The chain employs TRBV6-5 and TRBJ2-5; 9 nucleotides match TRBD2. The DNA of the CDR3 is TGTGCCAGCAGTTATGGTGCGGGGGGGCGGTCCCAGTACTTC. Translation gives CASSYGAGGRSQYF.